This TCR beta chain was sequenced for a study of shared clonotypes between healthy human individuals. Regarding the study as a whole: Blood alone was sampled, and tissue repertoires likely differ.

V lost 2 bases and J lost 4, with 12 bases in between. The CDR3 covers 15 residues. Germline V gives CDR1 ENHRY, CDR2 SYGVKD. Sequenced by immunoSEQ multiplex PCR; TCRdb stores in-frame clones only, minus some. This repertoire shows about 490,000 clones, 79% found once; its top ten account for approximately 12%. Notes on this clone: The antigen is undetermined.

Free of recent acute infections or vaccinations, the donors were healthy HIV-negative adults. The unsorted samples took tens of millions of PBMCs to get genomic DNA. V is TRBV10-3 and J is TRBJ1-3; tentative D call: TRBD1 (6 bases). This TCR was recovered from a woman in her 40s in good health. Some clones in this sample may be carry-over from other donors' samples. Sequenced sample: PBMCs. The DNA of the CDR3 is TGTGCCATCAGTGAGCCGGGGGGCGCAGGAAACACCATATATTTT. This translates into CAISEPGGAGNTIYF.